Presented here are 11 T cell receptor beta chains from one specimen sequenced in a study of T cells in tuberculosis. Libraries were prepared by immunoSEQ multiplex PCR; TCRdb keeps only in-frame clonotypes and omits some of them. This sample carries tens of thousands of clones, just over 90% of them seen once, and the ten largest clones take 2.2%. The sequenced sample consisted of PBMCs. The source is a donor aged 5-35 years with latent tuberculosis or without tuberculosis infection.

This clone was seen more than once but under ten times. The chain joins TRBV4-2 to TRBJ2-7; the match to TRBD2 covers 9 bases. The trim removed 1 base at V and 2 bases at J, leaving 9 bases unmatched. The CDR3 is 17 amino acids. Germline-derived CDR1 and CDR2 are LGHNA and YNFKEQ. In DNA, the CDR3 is TGTGCCAGCAGCCAAGTGAATAGCGGGAGCTTGACCTACGAGCAGTACTTC. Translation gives CASSQVNSGSLTYEQYF.

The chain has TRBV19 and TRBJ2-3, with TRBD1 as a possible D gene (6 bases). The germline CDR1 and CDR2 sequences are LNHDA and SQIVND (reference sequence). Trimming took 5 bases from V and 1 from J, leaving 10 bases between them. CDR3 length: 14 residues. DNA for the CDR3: TGTGCCAGTAGTTTCAGGGGTCGCACAGATACGCAGTATTTT. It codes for CASSFRGRTDTQYF.

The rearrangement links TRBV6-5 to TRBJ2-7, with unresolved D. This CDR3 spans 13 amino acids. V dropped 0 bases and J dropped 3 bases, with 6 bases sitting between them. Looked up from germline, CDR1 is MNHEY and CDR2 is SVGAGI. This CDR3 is CASSYSSDYEQYF. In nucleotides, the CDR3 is TGTGCCAGCAGTTACTCGAGTGACTACGAGCAGTACTTC.

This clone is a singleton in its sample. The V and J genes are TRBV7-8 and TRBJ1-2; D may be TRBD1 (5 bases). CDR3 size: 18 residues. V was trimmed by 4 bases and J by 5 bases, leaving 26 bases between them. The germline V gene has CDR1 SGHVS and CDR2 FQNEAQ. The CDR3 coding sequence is TGTGCCAGCAGCTCGGGCGCTGTTCTGGACACTGGGGTTTATGGCTACACCTTC. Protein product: CASSSGAVLDTGVYGYTF.

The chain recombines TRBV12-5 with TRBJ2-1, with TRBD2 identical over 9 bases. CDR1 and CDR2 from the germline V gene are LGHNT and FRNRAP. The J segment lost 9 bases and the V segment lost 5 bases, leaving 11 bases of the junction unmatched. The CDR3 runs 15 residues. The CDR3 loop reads CASGLVAGGHIEQFF. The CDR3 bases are TGTGCTAGTGGTCTCGTCGCGGGGGGGCACATTGAGCAGTTCTTC.

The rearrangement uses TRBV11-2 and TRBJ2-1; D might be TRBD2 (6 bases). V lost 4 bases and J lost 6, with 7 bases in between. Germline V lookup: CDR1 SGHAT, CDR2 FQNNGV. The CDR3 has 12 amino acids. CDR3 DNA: TGTGCCAGCAGCTCGACTAGCAATGAGCAGTTCTTC. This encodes CASSSTSNEQFF.

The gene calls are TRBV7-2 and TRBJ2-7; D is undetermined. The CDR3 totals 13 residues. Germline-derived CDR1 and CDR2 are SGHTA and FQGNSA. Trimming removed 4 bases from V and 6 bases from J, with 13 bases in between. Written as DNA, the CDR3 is TGTGCCAGCAGCTCAGAGGCAGTAACCGAGCAGTACTTC. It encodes CASSSEAVTEQYF. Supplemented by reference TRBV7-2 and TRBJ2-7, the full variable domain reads GAGVSQSPSNKVTEKGKDVELRCDPISGHTALYWYRQSLGQGLEFLIYFQGNSAPDKSGLPSDRFSAERTGGSVSTLTIQRTQQEDSAVYLCASSSEAVTEQYFGPGTRLTVT.

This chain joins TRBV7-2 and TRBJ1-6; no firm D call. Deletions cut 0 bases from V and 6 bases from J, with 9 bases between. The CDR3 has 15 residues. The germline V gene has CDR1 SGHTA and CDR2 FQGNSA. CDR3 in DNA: TGTGCCAGCAGCTTAGCGGCAGGCCTTAATTCACCCCTCCACTTT. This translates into CASSLAAGLNSPLHF.

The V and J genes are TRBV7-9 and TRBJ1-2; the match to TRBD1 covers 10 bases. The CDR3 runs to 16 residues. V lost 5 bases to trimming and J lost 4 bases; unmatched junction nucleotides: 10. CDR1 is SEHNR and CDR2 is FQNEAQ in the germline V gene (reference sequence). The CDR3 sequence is CASSRQGAREVYGYTF. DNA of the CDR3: TGTGCCAGCAGCAGACAGGGGGCGCGTGAGGTCTATGGCTACACCTTC.

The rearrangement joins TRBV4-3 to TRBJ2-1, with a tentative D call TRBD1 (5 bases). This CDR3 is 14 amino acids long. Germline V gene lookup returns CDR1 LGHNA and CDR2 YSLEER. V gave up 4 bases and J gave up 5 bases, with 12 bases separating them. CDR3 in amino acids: CASSPTWGDNEQFF. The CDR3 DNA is TGCGCCAGCAGCCCGACGTGGGGCGACAATGAGCAGTTCTTC.

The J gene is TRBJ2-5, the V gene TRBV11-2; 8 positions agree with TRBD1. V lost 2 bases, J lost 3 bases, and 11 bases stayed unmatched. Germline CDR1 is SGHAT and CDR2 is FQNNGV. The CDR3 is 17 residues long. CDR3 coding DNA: TGTGCCAGCAGCTTATTTGCCCGGACAGGGATCAAAGAGACCCAGTACTTC. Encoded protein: CASSLFARTGIKETQYF.